These T cell receptor beta chains were read from a single sample in a study of CD8 T cells in Susac syndrome. From the immunoSEQ multiplex PCR reads, TCRdb called clonotypes with MiXCR, one entry per CDR3 protein. The profile covers about 150,000 distinct CDR3 sequences, with approximately 93% appearing a single time and more than 0.2% taken by the ten largest. The source material was CD8+ T cells from PBMCs. All receptors derive from a human donor with multiple sclerosis. Both conserved end residues are part of each CDR3. A D gene is named only where the DNA matches it firmly. The size of a clone is reported for some rows only, either as once, few or many, or as a class for expanded clones.

D gene | clone size | J gene | V gene | CDR3 DNA | CDR3 protein
TRBD1 | NA | TRBJ1-2 | TRBV27 | TGTGCCAGCAGCCCCACGCCGGGACAGGCCGATGGCTACACCTTC | CASSPTPGQADGYTF
NA | NA | TRBJ2-7 | TRBV6-5 | TGTGCCAGCAGTTACTTTTTTTCCGGAGAGGCCTACGAGCAGTACTTC | CASSYFFSGEAYEQYF
TRBD1 | NA | TRBJ1-2 | TRBV7-9 | TGTGCCAGCAGCTTGGGGACAGGGAACCTCTATGGCTACACCTTC | CASSLGTGNLYGYTF
TRBD1 | once | TRBJ1-1 | TRBV3-1 | TGTGCCAGCAGCCTTGGGACAGGGGGGACTGAAGCTTTCTTT | CASSLGTGGTEAFF
TRBD1 | NA | TRBJ2-7 | TRBV7-9 | TGTGCCGGGCGGGACAGGGAGGACTACGAGCAGTACTTC | CAGRDREDYEQYF
NA | NA | TRBJ2-3 | TRBV11-2 | TGTGCCAGCAGCCGAACCCCCACAGATACGCAGTATTTT | CASSRTPTDTQYF
NA | NA | TRBJ1-1 | TRBV30 | TGTGCCTGGAGTGGGGCTGAAGCTTTCTTT | CAWSGAEAFF
TRBD2 | NA | TRBJ2-1 | TRBV14 | TGTGCCAGCAGCCAAAGACGTGGCGGGGGGGCGTACAATGAGCAGTTCTTC | CASSQRRGGGAYNEQFF
NA | NA | TRBJ1-6 | TRBV30 | TGTGCCTGGCTCCCCATGGAGGGGATTTCCTATAATTCACCCCTCCACTTT | CAWLPMEGISYNSPLHF
NA | NA | TRBJ2-1 | TRBV9 | TGTGCCAGCAGCGTAGGTGGTAGTTCAGGGAGCTCCTACAATGAGCAGTTCTTC | CASSVGGSSGSSYNEQFF
NA | NA | TRBJ2-1 | TRBV30 | TGTGCCTGGAGTGTGGCCCCCTACAATGAGCAGTTCTTC | CAWSVAPYNEQFF
NA | NA | TRBJ2-7 | TRBV27 | TGTGCCAGCAGCTACACAGGAAGCTCCTACGAGCAGTACTTC | CASSYTGSSYEQYF
TRBD1 | NA | TRBJ2-7 | TRBV25-1 | TGTGCCAGCAGTGAATTTCGGACAGGGTTAAGCGAGCAGTACTTC | CASSEFRTGLSEQYF
NA | few | TRBJ1-1 | TRBV30 | TGTGCCTGGTCAGAAGGTGGCACTGAAGCTTTCTTT | CAWSEGGTEAFF
NA | NA | TRBJ1-2 | TRBV27 | TGTGCCAGCAGACAGGGCCGCTATGGCTACACCTTC | CASRQGRYGYTF
NA | NA | TRBJ2-7 | TRBV2 | TGTGCCAGCAGTGAGGGCAGCTCCTACGAGCAGTACTTC | CASSEGSSYEQYF
NA | NA | TRBJ1-2 | TRBV28 | TGTGCCAGCAGTTTAGCCAGAGTTAACTATGGCTACACCTTC | CASSLARVNYGYTF
NA | NA | TRBJ2-7 | TRBV20-1 | TGCAGTGCCCCGGGGCCCGGCGGGGACGAGCAGTACTTC | CSAPGPGGDEQYF
NA | NA | TRBJ1-5 | TRBV24-1 | TGTGCCACCAGCAAGGACAGAGATAGCAATCAGCCCCAGCATTTT | CATSKDRDSNQPQHF
TRBD2 | NA | TRBJ2-5 | TRBV4-1 | TGCGCCAGCAGCCAAGTAGCGGGGGCTCCGGAGACCCAGTACTTC | CASSQVAGAPETQYF
NA | NA | TRBJ1-1 | TRBV23-1 | TGCGCCAGCAGTCAATCCCCAGGGTTGAACACTGAAGCTTTCTTT | CASSQSPGLNTEAFF
NA | NA | TRBJ2-3 | TRBV9 | TGTGCCAGCAGCTCCCGGACAGAAGGTCCAGATACGCAGTATTTT | CASSSRTEGPDTQYF
TRBD1 | once | TRBJ2-1 | TRBV7-6 | TGTGCCAGCAGCTTAGTAGGGACAGGGGTGGTAGGTGAGCAGTTCTTC | CASSLVGTGVVGEQFF
NA | NA | TRBJ2-7 | TRBV20-1 | TGCAGTGCTAGAGGGGGGAGCTCCTACGAGCAGTACTTC | CSARGGSSYEQYF
TRBD1 | NA | TRBJ2-3 | TRBV7-9 | TGTGCCAGCAGCTGGAAACAGGGGGCGCTTACAGATACGCAGTATTTT | CASSWKQGALTDTQYF
TRBD1 | once | TRBJ1-2 | TRBV18 | TGTGCCAGCCCAGCCGGGACAGGGGCCGGCTACACCTTC | CASPAGTGAGYTF
TRBD1 | NA | TRBJ1-1 | TRBV13 | TGTGCCAGCAGCTTAGTGGGGACAGGCCGAAACACTGAAGCTTTCTTT | CASSLVGTGRNTEAFF
TRBD1 | NA | TRBJ1-1 | TRBV20-1 | TGCAGTGCTAGAGGTATCGGGACAGGGGGAAAAACTTTCTTT | CSARGIGTGGKTFF
TRBD2 | once | TRBJ2-7 | TRBV7-9 | TGTGCCAGCAGCTTAACCAGCGGGGGGAGCTACGAGCAGTACTTC | CASSLTSGGSYEQYF
TRBD1 | NA | TRBJ1-2 | TRBV18 | TGTGCCAGCTCACCACCATCGGACAGGAACTATGGCTACACCTTC | CASSPPSDRNYGYTF
TRBD1 | NA | TRBJ2-1 | TRBV27 | TGTGCCAGCAGTTTATCAGGGCAGGGGGCCTCTGAGCAGTTCTTC | CASSLSGQGASEQFF
TRBD1 | NA | TRBJ2-2 | TRBV2 | TGTGCCAGCACGTCAGGGGGCGCGGGCACCGGGGAGCTGTTTTTT | CASTSGGAGTGELFF
NA | NA | TRBJ2-5 | TRBV9 | TGTGCCAGCAGCGTAGGAGACACGTACCAAGAGACCCAGTACTTC | CASSVGDTYQETQYF
NA | NA | TRBJ2-7 | TRBV12-3/TRBV12-4 | TGTGCCAGCATGTCCCCCGGGACTTCCTACGAGCAGTACTTC | CASMSPGTSYEQYF
TRBD1 | NA | TRBJ2-7 | TRBV20-1 | TGCAGTGCGAGGCTTATCCGGGACAGGGGTGGGATCGAGCAGTACTTC | CSARLIRDRGGIEQYF
NA | few | TRBJ1-2 | TRBV6-5 | TGTGCCAGCAGTTACTTGGGCCTCGGCTATGGCTACACCTTC | CASSYLGLGYGYTF
NA | NA | TRBJ2-1 | TRBV4-3 | TGCGCCAGCAGCCAGAGGGGCAATGAGCAGTTCTTC | CASSQRGNEQFF
TRBD1 | NA | TRBJ2-7 | TRBV27 | TGTGCCAGCTCGTTGACCCCCGGGACAGGGAACGAGCAGTACTTC | CASSLTPGTGNEQYF
TRBD1 | NA | TRBJ2-7 | TRBV20-1 | TGCAGTGCTAGACCGGACAGGCTGCCGGGGTACGAGCAGTACTTC | CSARPDRLPGYEQYF
NA | NA | TRBJ1-1 | TRBV9 | TGTGCCAGCAGCAAAGAACCGGGACACCGACAGAACACTGAAGCTTTCTTT | CASSKEPGHRQNTEAFF
TRBD2 | NA | TRBJ2-2 | TRBV9 | TGTGCCAGCAGCGTGGGAGGGAAGACCGGGGAGCTGTTTTTT | CASSVGGKTGELFF
NA | NA | TRBJ2-7 | TRBV4-3 | TGCGCCAGCAGCCAAGATGGAATCGGGGCGTCCTACGAGCAGTACTTC | CASSQDGIGASYEQYF
NA | NA | TRBJ2-3 | TRBV6-5 | TGTGCCAGCAGTTCCGTCCCGGGACAAAGGACAGATACGCAGTATTTT | CASSSVPGQRTDTQYF
NA | NA | TRBJ2-7 | TRBV29-1 | TGCAGCGTTGTATTAGGGGTCCAGGGGTACGAGCAGTACTTC | CSVVLGVQGYEQYF
NA | NA | TRBJ2-7 | TRBV2 | TGTGCCAGCAGGGGTGATGGGAGCTCCTACGAGCAGTACTTC | CASRGDGSSYEQYF
NA | NA | TRBJ2-7 | TRBV13 | TGTGCCAGCAGCCCTGAACGACGGAGCTCCTACGAGCAGTACTTC | CASSPERRSSYEQYF
TRBD1 | once | TRBJ1-1 | TRBV30 | TGTGCCTGGGACAGGGAGAACACTGAAGCTTTCTTT | CAWDRENTEAFF
NA | NA | TRBJ1-5 | TRBV7-9 | TGTGCCAGCAGCTCATTTGACAGGCATCAGCCCCAGCATTTT | CASSSFDRHQPQHF
NA | NA | TRBJ1-5 | TRBV4-2 | TGTGCCAGCAGCCAAGATCCCCAGGGAGGGGAGGGGGGTCAGCCCCAGCATTTT | CASSQDPQGGEGGQPQHF
NA | NA | TRBJ2-3 | TRBV3-1 | TGTGCCAGCAGCCACATTCTTCAGCAAACTAGCACAGATACGCAGTATTTT | CASSHILQQTSTDTQYF
NA | once | TRBJ2-1 | TRBV27 | TGTGCCAGCAGTTTTTTAGGGGCCACTCTTTACAATGAGCAGTTCTTC | CASSFLGATLYNEQFF
TRBD2 | few | TRBJ2-7 | TRBV5-1 | TGCGCCAGCAGCCATCCGGAGCGGGGGGCCTCCTACGAGCAGTACTTC | CASSHPERGASYEQYF
TRBD1 | once | TRBJ2-7 | TRBV15 | TGTGCCACCAGCGACAGGGGGCCTGGATACGAGCAGTACTTC | CATSDRGPGYEQYF
NA | NA | TRBJ2-7 | TRBV30 | TGTGCCTGGGGTAGCAGGGCCTACTCCTACGAGCAGTACTTC | CAWGSRAYSYEQYF
NA | NA | TRBJ1-2 | TRBV20-1 | TGCAGTGCTAGACCAATCGAGACAGCCCGCTATGGCTACACCTTC | CSARPIETARYGYTF
NA | NA | TRBJ2-7 | TRBV15 | TGTGCCACCAGCAGTGGGGACTCCACCTACGAGCAGTACTTC | CATSSGDSTYEQYF
TRBD1 | NA | TRBJ2-1 | TRBV20-1 | TGCAGTGCTAGGGAAGGACAGGTCTACAATGAGCAGTTCTTC | CSAREGQVYNEQFF